The clone carrying this TCR beta chain was seen ten or more times. Its target is unknown. The CDR3 goes on 3 residues after the read ends, and that part is filled in from the germline J gene. The data originate from a study of T cell clonality in common variable immunodeficiency. CVID and control samples used equivalent genomic DNA input. TCRdb's copy holds only in-frame clones and misses some; the assay was immunoSEQ multiplex PCR. The profile covers tens of thousands of clones, none occurring a single time. Study findings and constraints: CVID subjects had higher TCRbeta clonality than healthy controls, most marked in about a third.

Patients and controls were mostly of Caucasian heritage. The CDR3 is made up of 13 amino acids. Trimming took 4 bases from V and 6 from J, leaving 13 bases between them. Germline assignment: CDR1 SGHDT and CDR2 YYEEEE. The rearrangement uses TRBV5-6 and TRBJ1-2, with D tentatively TRBD1 (6 bases). The TCR comes from a person aged 18 to 75 in good health. Sample: peripheral blood mononuclear cells. The CDR3 spells CASSDPGGDGYTF. The covered CDR3 bases are TGTGCCAGCAGCGATCCGGGGGGCGATGGC.